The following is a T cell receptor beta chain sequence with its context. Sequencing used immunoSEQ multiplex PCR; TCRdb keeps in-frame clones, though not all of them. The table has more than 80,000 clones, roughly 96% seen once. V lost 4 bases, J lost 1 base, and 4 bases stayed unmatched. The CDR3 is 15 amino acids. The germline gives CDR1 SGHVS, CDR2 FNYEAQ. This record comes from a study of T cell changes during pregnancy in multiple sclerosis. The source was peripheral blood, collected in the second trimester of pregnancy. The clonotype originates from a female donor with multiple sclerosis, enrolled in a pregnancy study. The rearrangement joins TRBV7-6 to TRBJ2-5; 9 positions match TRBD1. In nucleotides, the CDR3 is TGTGCCAGCAGCTCGACAGGGGGACTCCAAGAGACCCAGTACTTC. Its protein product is CASSSTGGLQETQYF.